This T cell receptor beta chain was captured in a study of shared clonotypes between healthy human individuals (dated by TCRdb to the early 2020s). General notes on the study: A few men and a couple of women, aged 18 to 49 years, made up the cohort. For each donor, three plates each were used for CD4 naive and CD4 memory, two plates were used for CD8 naive, and one plate was used for CD8 memory. The study deeply sequenced blood TCR repertoires of five healthy adults to estimate repertoire size and the extent of clonotype sharing between individuals. Leukapheresis yielded between about 0.9 and 8.9 billion PBMCs per donor. Libraries were prepared and TCR repertoires were sequenced by different laboratories using diverse techniques, in order to increase sequencing depth and limit assay-specific biases. Overall results and qualifications from the work: Pairwise subsampling led to the expectation that sequencing depth would affect the degree of clonotype sharing among donors. Incomplete sequencing was indicated by rarefaction of sorted-subset datasets, despite the large sequencing depth. Clonotypes shared by all four sorted-subset donors showed higher generation probabilities than non-shared clonotypes. When a handful of donors were compared, the shared fraction of clonotypes was around 5.1% for naive CD4, roughly 3.4% for naive CD8, 2% to 2.5% for memory CD4, and 0.4% for memory CD8. Naive subsets generally had larger estimated clonotype richness than memory subsets. Because the study included only a small number of donors, the genetic and exposure-history diversity represented was limited. Sampling was restricted to blood, and TCR repertoires in tissues likely differ from the TCR repertoires found in blood.

A word on this clone: Its binding antigen is unknown. Per-base quality was not reported, and no clone a single base away is much larger than it.

The germline V and J ends show losses of 2 bases and 5 bases respectively, and no gene match explains 9 bases of the junction. The CDR3 sequence holds 17 residues, the cysteine and phenylalanine included. The sequence is cut down to CDR3 DNA, 51 bases in frame from base 1. The germline V gene supplies CDR1 SGHTA and CDR2 FQGTGA. TCR CDR3 regions were amplified from genomic DNA by multiplex PCR using the deep immunoSEQ assay. Extracted genomic DNA from each cell subset was distributed evenly across all wells of several immunoSEQ 96-well plates, and each plate was treated as a replicate. For sorted subsets, each replicate PCR was loaded with approximately 190 ng genomic DNA, equivalent to 25,000 to 35,000 T cell genomes. The purified libraries were quantified using a Qubit 3.0 fluorometer, sized with a Bioanalyzer 2100, and then quantified again using the KAPA Library Quantification kit. Every immunoSEQ 96-well plate was sequenced on a separate single-read 150-cycle Illumina NextSeq 550 flow cell. For the original study's pipeline: Because only junctional sequences without quality scores were contained in the immunoSEQ output, filtering matching that applied to full-length reads could not be performed. To assign V/J genes and CDR3, sequences were annotated using PyIR, a Python wrapper for IgBLAST v1.9, with IMGT germline references. Reads with weak V/J assignments (E-value above 1e-6), missing CDR3, stop codons, out-of-frame junctions, or ambiguous translated residues were removed. V3J clonotypes were defined as sequences sharing an identical inferred V gene, J gene, and CDR3 amino acid sequence. To compute the percentage overlap between repertoires, the number of shared unique clonotypes was divided by the size of the smaller repertoire. Three approaches were used to assess repertoire richness: RTK rarefaction, the Chao1 estimator, and Recon v2.1 estimates of unobserved clonotypes. OLGA was used to compute generation probabilities for all TCRbeta clonotypes that the gDNA method yielded from a handful of donors. Imported from immuneACCESS, the table was reduced by TCRdb to in-frame sequences with V and J called. These copies leave out some clones; in studies compared against another copy, an unresolved V gene accounts for under half, and the cause of the remainder is not known. D and trimming come from the DNA, and the V and J calls and clone size come from that table. Recorded for this sample are around 2.5 million clones; over 85% of them occurred a single time. The ten largest clones represent 0.36% of the sample.

The donors were healthy, HIV-negative adults with no recently reported acute infections or vaccinations. Every donor was a Caucasian adult residing in Nashville, Tennessee, USA. CD4+ T cells were enriched through magnetic negative selection, after which naive cells were positively selected on CD45RA and the remaining negative fraction served as the memory subset. Blood was collected by leukapheresis, and PBMCs were isolated by Ficoll-Histopaque density gradient centrifugation and then cryopreserved in liquid nitrogen vapor phase. Purity and quantity of every magnetically sorted T cell population were checked by analytical flow cytometry. Each sorted fraction had its genomic DNA isolated and then quantified by UV absorbance on a Nanodrop 2000c.

The sample taken for sequencing was naive CD4+ T cells from PBMCs. The label giving this sample's cell subset or site can be read as: CD45RA+ positively selected. The rearranged chain carries TRBV7-3 and TRBJ2-4; 10 central bases correspond to TRBD2. The origin of this receptor is a young man in good health. Some clones in this sample may be carry-over from other donors' samples. The DNA is as follows: TGTGCCAGCAGCTTATTTACGAGGCTAGCGGGAGAAAACATTCAGTACTTC. Its translation is CASSLFTRLAGENIQYF.